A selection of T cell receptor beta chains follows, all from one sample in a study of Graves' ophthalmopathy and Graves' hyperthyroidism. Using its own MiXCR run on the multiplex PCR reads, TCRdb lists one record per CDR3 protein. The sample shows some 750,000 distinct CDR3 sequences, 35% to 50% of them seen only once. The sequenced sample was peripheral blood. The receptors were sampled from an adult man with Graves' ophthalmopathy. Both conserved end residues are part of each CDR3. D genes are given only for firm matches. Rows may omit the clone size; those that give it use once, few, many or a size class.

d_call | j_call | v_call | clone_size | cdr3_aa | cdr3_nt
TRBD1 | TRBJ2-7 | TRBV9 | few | CASSDKDRGDEQYF | TGTGCCAGCAGCGACAAAGACAGGGGTGACGAGCAGTACTTC
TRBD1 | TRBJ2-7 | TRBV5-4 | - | CASSWWDRAEDYEQYF | TGTGCCAGCAGCTGGTGGGACAGGGCTGAGGACTACGAGCAGTACTTC
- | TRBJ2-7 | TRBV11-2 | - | CASSLANVNPSYEQYF | TGTGCCAGCAGCTTAGCAAACGTCAACCCGTCCTACGAGCAGTACTTC
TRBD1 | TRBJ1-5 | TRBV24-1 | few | CASSVHRGYQPQHF | TGTGCCAGCAGTGTTCACAGGGGGTATCAGCCCCAGCATTTT
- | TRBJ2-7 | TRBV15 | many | CATSNFEDYEQYF | TGTGCCACCAGCAACTTCGAGGACTACGAGCAGTACTTC
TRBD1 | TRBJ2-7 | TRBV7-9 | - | CASSSSGRGQGRTYEQYF | TGTGCCAGCAGCTCAAGCGGACGGGGACAGGGGAGGACCTACGAGCAGTACTTC
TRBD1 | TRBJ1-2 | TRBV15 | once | CATSSRDRNYGYTF | TGTGCCACCAGCAGTCGGGACAGAAACTATGGCTACACCTTC
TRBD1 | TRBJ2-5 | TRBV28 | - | CASSTGQGLVGTQYF | TGTGCCAGCAGTACAGGACAGGGGCTAGTGGGGACCCAGTACTTC
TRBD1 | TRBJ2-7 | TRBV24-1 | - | CASSFGQGLEQYF | TGTGCCAGCAGTTTTGGACAGGGCCTTGAGCAGTACTTC
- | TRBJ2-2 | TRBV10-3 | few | CAISVSGPAGGELFF | TGTGCCATCAGTGTGTCGGGGCCGGCGGGCGGGGAGCTGTTTTTT
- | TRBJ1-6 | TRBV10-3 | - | CAISGPFRDSPLHF | TGTGCCATCAGTGGTCCATTCCGGGATTCACCCCTCCACTTT
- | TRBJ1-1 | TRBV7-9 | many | CASSFRGAVDEAFF | TGTGCCAGCAGTTTTAGGGGGGCAGTGGATGAAGCTTTCTTT
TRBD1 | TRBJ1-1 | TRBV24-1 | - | CATSETGTVNEAFF | TGTGCCACCAGTGAGACCGGGACAGTCAATGAAGCTTTCTTT
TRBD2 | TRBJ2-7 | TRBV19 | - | CASSSSTPGLAGGSDEQYF | TGTGCCAGTAGTTCTTCTACTCCGGGACTAGCGGGAGGGTCTGACGAGCAGTACTTC
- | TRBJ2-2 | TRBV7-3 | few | CASSLTVGPNTGELFF | TGTGCCAGCAGCTTAACCGTCGGGCCGAACACCGGGGAGCTGTTTTTT
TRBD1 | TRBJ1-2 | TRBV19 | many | CASRRGQSSTSYGYTF | TGTGCCAGTAGGAGGGGACAGTCCTCAACCAGCTATGGCTACACCTTC
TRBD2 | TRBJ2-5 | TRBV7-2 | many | CASIQGGPQETQYF | TGTGCCAGCATCCAGGGAGGGCCACAAGAGACCCAGTACTTC
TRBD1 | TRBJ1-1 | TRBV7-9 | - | CASSSTGGGAEAFF | TGTGCCAGCAGCTCCACAGGGGGGGGGGCTGAAGCTTTCTTT
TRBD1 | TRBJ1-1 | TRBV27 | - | CARTGTGDWVTEAFF | TGTGCCAGGACCGGGACAGGGGATTGGGTCACTGAAGCTTTCTTT
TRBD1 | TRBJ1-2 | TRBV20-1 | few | CSARRDRGKGYGYTF | TGCAGTGCTAGAAGGGACAGGGGGAAGGGCTATGGCTACACCTTC
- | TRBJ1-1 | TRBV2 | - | CASLTRGEAFF | TGTGCCAGCCTAACTCGCGGGGAAGCTTTCTTT
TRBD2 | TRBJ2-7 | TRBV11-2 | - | CASSLDSFGTTPEFYEQYF | TGTGCCAGCAGCTTAGATTCATTCGGGACTACCCCAGAATTCTACGAGCAGTACTTC
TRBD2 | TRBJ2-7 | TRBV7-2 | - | CASSFLGTSGRPYEQYF | TGTGCCAGCAGCTTTCTCGGGACTAGCGGGAGACCCTACGAGCAGTACTTC
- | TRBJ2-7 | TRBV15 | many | CATSRVGKGHEQYF | TGTGCCACCAGCAGAGTCGGGAAAGGCCACGAGCAGTACTTC
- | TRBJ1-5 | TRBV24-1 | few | CASKEQGRQPQHF | TGTGCCAGCAAAGAACAGGGCAGGCAGCCCCAGCATTTT
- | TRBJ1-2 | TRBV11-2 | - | CASSPKRGSYGYTF | TGTGCCAGCAGCCCCAAGAGAGGGAGCTATGGCTACACCTTC
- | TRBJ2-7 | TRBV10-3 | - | CAIGRWSSYEQYF | TGTGCCATCGGACGGTGGAGCTCCTACGAGCAGTACTTC
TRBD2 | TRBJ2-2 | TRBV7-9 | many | CASSHPTSGDTGELFF | TGTGCCAGCAGCCACCCGACTAGCGGGGACACCGGGGAGCTGTTTTTT
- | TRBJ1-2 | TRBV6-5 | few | CASSYDYYGYTF | TGTGCCAGCAGTTACGACTACTATGGCTACACCTTC
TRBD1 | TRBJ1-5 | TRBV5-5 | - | CVSTLEGAGNQPQHF | TGTGTCAGCACTTTGGAGGGGGCCGGCAATCAGCCCCAGCATTTT
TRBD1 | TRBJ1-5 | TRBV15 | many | CATSRDNQGAHNQPQHF | TGTGCCACCAGCAGAGATAATCAGGGGGCCCACAATCAGCCCCAGCATTTT
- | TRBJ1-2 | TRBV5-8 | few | CASSFIDPNYGYTF | TGTGCCAGCAGCTTCATCGACCCTAACTATGGCTACACCTTC
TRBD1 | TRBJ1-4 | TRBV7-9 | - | CASSLDRVATNEKLFF | TGTGCCAGCAGCTTGGACAGGGTCGCAACTAATGAAAAACTGTTTTTT
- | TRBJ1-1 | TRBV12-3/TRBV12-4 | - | CASGLGGTEAFF | TGTGCCAGCGGTTTGGGGGGCACTGAAGCTTTCTTT
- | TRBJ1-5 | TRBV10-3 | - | CAISDRLAAQHF | TGTGCCATCAGTGACAGACTGGCGGCCCAGCATTTT
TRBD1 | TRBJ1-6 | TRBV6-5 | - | CASSYNGTGKPPLHF | TGTGCCAGCAGTTATAATGGGACAGGGAAGCCACCCCTCCACTTT
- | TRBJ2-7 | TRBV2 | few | CASSFEAPRISYEQYF | TGTGCCAGCAGTTTTGAGGCCCCGCGTATCTCCTACGAGCAGTACTTC
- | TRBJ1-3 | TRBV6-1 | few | CASSYSSGTGNTIYF | TGTGCCAGCAGTTACTCGTCGGGGACTGGAAACACCATATATTTT
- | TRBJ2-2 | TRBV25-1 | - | CASSARRSWGTGELFF | TGTGCCAGCAGTGCTAGACGTAGCTGGGGCACCGGGGAGCTGTTTTTT
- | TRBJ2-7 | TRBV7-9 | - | CASSLTKGDREQYF | TGTGCCAGCAGCTTAACCAAGGGTGACAGGGAGCAGTACTTC
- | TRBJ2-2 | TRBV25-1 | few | CASILGQNTGELFF | TGTGCCAGCATTTTAGGACAGAACACCGGGGAGCTGTTTTTT